This paragraph covers one T cell receptor (beta chain) sequence. Lacking the conserved final phenylalanine or tryptophan, this CDR3 likely reflects a read error. CDR1 and CDR2 (germline): SGHAT, FQNNGV. The length of the CDR3 is 16 residues. Trimming shortened V by 0 bases and J by 0 bases, and 10 bases separated the two germline ends. cDNA specific to TCR beta was made from approximately 0.55 ug of total RNA, with a constant-region primer employed for priming. Employing slightly modified ARM-PCR, three nested multiplex PCR rounds were run, and these gave rise to the TCR beta libraries. Rounds one and two of PCR, each of roughly 10 cycles, were primed with TRBV1-TRBV30 forward primers and a C-beta reverse primer. TCRdb re-derived calls from the multiplex PCR reads in MiXCR, one entry per CDR3 protein. The sample holds fewer than 350,000 distinct CDR3 sequences, 65% seen once. Germline DNA was extracted alongside blood RNA, which was obtained from unsorted whole blood.

The data are from a study of tumor-infiltrating lymphocytes in primary liver carcinoma. The receptor comes from a man aged 40-49 years with primary liver carcinoma and hepatitis B virus infection. The chain uses TRBV11-2 and TRBJ2-3, with D uncertain. Sequencing was performed on peripheral blood. The CDR3 region is CASSLESEISTDTQYY. CDR3 in DNA: TGTGCCAGCAGCTTAGAGAGCGAGATTAGCACAGATACGCAGTATTAT.